This paragraph reports one T cell receptor beta chain. No antigen is known for it. This record belongs to a study of Ad26.COV2.S vaccination and SARS-CoV-2 variants. Treatment of the sample: some 19 received Ad26.COV2.S at low or high dose, single or two shots; 5 received placebo; per-sample allocation not given. Each sample was drawn 63 days after the first injection (of vaccine or placebo). An adult of 18-55 years in Boston served as donor. SARS-CoV-2 spike from the Wuhan strain was encoded by the vaccine, an Ad26 vector. TCRdb keeps only in-frame clones here, not all; method: immunoSEQ multiplex PCR. The data contain roughly 500,000 clones, 89% of them singletons. Notes on the study in general: Among vaccine recipients, spike-specific TCR breadth exceeded that of placebo recipients.

Germline V gives CDR1 KGHDR, CDR2 SFDVKD. The J segment lost 3 bases and the V segment lost 10 bases, leaving 6 bases of the junction unmatched. The CDR3 has 14 residues. Sequences were derived from peripheral blood, sampled in a trial of Ad26.COV2.S vaccine versus placebo. The TCR sequence derives from a person aged 18-60 years who received the Ad26.COV2.S COVID-19 vaccine or a placebo. This rearrangement joins TRBV24-1 to TRBJ2-3, with 10 bases identical to TRBD2. CDR3 sequence reads: CATASGGGTDTQYF. The DNA of the CDR3 is TGTGCCACAGCCAGCGGGGGGGGAACAGATACGCAGTATTTT.